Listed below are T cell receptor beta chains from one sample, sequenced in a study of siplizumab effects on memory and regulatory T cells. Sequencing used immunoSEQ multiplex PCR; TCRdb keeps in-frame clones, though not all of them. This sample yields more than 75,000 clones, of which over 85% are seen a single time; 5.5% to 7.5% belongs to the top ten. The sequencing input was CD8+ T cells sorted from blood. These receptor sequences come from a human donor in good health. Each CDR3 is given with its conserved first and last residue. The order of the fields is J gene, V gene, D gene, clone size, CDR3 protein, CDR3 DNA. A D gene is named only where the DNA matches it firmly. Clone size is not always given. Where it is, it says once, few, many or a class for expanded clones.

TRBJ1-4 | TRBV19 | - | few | CATMANREVEKLFF | TGTGCCACCATGGCCAACAGGGAGGTTGAAAAACTGTTTTTT
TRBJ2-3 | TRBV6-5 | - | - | CASSYYYDASTDTQYF | TGTGCCAGCAGTTACTATTATGACGCTAGCACAGATACGCAGTATTTT
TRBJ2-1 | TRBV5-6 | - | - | CASSLAKNEQFF | TGTGCCAGCAGCTTGGCCAAGAATGAGCAGTTCTTC
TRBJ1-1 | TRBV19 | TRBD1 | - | CASSTRTGEAFF | TGTGCCAGTAGTACCCGGACAGGTGAAGCTTTCTTT
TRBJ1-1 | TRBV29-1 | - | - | CSPSPGERTEAFF | TGCAGCCCGTCACCGGGTGAGAGAACTGAAGCTTTCTTT
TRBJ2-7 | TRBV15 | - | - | CATSRDDSTSSYEQYF | TGTGCCACCAGCAGAGATGACAGTACGAGCTCCTACGAGCAGTACTTC
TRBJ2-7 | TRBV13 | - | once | CASSSGVSTYEQYF | TGTGCCAGCAGCTCCGGGGTTTCGACCTACGAGCAGTACTTC
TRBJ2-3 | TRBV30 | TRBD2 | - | CAWARGGTQGTQYF | TGTGCCTGGGCCCGCGGGGGGACACAGGGTACGCAGTATTTT
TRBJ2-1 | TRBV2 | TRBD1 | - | CASSATGGSYNEQFF | TGTGCCAGCAGTGCAACAGGGGGCTCCTACAATGAGCAGTTCTTC
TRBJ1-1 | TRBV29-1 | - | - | CSVKGGVNTEAFF | TGCAGCGTTAAGGGGGGCGTGAACACTGAAGCTTTCTTT
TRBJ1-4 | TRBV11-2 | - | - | CASSLGSFGKLFF | TGTGCCAGCAGCTTAGGTTCCTTCGGAAAACTGTTTTTT
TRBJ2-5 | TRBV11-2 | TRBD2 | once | CASSSSGGDQETQYF | TGTGCCAGCAGCTCCAGCGGGGGGGACCAAGAGACCCAGTACTTC
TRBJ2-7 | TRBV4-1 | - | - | CASSQVSSYEQYF | TGCGCCAGCAGCCAAGTTAGTTCGTACGAGCAGTACTTC
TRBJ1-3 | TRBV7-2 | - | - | CASSPDVNSGNTIYF | TGTGCCAGCAGCCCTGATGTTAACTCTGGAAACACCATATATTTT
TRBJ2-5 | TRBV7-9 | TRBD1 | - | CASSLGRGRGQETQYF | TGTGCCAGCAGCTTAGGTAGGGGGCGCGGACAAGAGACCCAGTACTTC
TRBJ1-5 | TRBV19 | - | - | CATSGGNQPQHF | TGTGCCACCTCGGGGGGCAATCAGCCCCAGCATTTT
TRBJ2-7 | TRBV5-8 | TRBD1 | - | CASRKTGYEQYF | TGTGCCAGCAGAAAGACAGGGTACGAGCAGTACTTC
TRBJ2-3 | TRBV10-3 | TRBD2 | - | CAISEWLAGGSSTDTQYF | TGTGCCATCAGTGAATGGCTAGCGGGAGGGTCTAGCACAGATACGCAGTATTTT
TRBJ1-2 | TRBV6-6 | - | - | CASLDYGYTF | TGTGCCAGCCTCGATTATGGCTACACCTTC
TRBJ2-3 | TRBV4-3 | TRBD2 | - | CASSQDRTSGTDTQYF | TGCGCCAGCAGCCAAGACAGGACTAGCGGTACAGATACGCAGTATTTT
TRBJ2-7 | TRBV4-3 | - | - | CASSQEYGGTYEQYF | TGCGCCAGCAGCCAAGAGTACGGCGGGACCTACGAGCAGTACTTC
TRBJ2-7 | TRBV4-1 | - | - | CASSPTIDPYTYEQYF | TGCGCCAGCAGCCCGACGATCGATCCGTATACCTACGAGCAGTACTTC
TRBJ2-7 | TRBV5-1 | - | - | CASSLEPGDHYDEQYF | TGCGCCAGCAGCTTGGAACCGGGGGACCACTACGATGAGCAGTACTTC
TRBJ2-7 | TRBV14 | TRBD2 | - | CASSPLVAGVYEQYF | TGTGCCAGCAGCCCCCTCGTAGCGGGGGTCTACGAGCAGTACTTC
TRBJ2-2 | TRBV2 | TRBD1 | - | CASLYGTGPGELFF | TGTGCCAGTTTATACGGGACAGGCCCCGGGGAGCTGTTTTTT
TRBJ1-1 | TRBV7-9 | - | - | CASSFNEGWSTEAFF | TGTGCCAGCAGCTTTAATGAAGGATGGAGCACTGAAGCTTTCTTT
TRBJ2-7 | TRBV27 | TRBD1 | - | CASSKQGFNEQYF | TGTGCCAGCAGTAAACAGGGGTTCAACGAGCAGTACTTC
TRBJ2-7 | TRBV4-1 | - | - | CASSQDPQSSYEQYF | TGCGCCAGCAGCCAAGACCCCCAGAGCTCCTACGAGCAGTACTTC
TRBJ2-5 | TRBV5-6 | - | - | CASSSGQTGETQYF | TGTGCCAGCAGCTCCGGACAGACCGGAGAGACCCAGTACTTC
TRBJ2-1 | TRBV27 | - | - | CARGTGPIIPYNEQFF | TGTGCCAGGGGAACAGGGCCCATTATACCTTACAATGAGCAGTTCTTC
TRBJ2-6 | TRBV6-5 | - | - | CASSYSDSGANVLTF | TGTGCCAGCAGTTACTCGGACTCTGGGGCCAACGTCCTGACTTTC
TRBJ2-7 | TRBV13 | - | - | CASTSRGFEQYF | TGTGCCAGCACCTCAAGAGGTTTCGAGCAGTACTTC
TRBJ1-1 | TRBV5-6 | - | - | CASSLDRMNTEAFF | TGTGCCAGCAGCTTGGACAGAATGAACACTGAAGCTTTCTTT
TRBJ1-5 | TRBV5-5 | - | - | CASSSKRVGQTWDQPQHF | TGTGCCAGCAGCTCCAAAAGGGTGGGACAAACCTGGGATCAGCCCCAGCATTTT
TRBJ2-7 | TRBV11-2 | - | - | CASSLVEAYEQYF | TGTGCCAGCAGCTTAGTAGAGGCGTACGAGCAGTACTTC
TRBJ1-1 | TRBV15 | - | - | CATGGATNTEAFF | TGTGCCACCGGGGGGGCGACGAACACTGAAGCTTTCTTT
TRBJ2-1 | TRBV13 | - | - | CASSFGTYEQFF | TGTGCCAGCAGCTTTGGGACTTACGAGCAGTTCTTC
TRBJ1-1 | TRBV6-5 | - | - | CASSYYREISREAFF | TGTGCCAGCAGTTACTACAGGGAGATCTCTAGGGAAGCTTTCTTT
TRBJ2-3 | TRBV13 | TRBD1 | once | CASSYSPGQIRDTQYF | TGTGCCAGCAGCTACAGTCCGGGACAGATTCGAGATACGCAGTATTTT
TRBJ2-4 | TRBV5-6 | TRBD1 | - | CASSSGQVGNIQYF | TGTGCCAGCAGCTCGGGACAGGTCGGAAACATTCAGTACTTC